This section outlines one T cell receptor beta chain sequence together with its context. Its antigen remains unknown. The data originate from a study of cytomegalovirus exposure and HLA in healthy donors. Notes on the study in general: Later on, a genetic analysis was performed. It linked a missense variant in DCLRE1C with V- and J-gene trimming of TCR beta. Being productive about 87% or about 30% of the time was typical of most TCR beta V segments in an earlier analysis. Analysis was performed later, and it showed HLA-associated TCR beta chains to be more clonally expanded than equally common others. Immune exposure information comprised only CMV serostatus.

13 Jbeta primers and 60 Vbeta primers were used for the PCR. Produced via immunoSEQ multiplex PCR; TCRdb's table is partial and in-frame only. The table shows approximately 120,000 clones, with roughly 78% occurring only once. Germline CDR1 reads SGDLS; CDR2 reads YYNGEE. V dropped 4 bases and J dropped 5; count of bases not matched to a gene: 12. The length of the CDR3 is 15 residues. V gene TRBV9 combines with J gene TRBJ2-7; 7 bases fit TRBD1. Sequencing was performed on PBMCs. The receptor's source is a man aged 25 to 45 in good health and CMV-seropositive. CDR3 loop: CASSRTGSSPHEQYF. For the CDR3, the DNA is TGTGCCAGCAGCCGGACAGGATCATCGCCCCACGAGCAGTACTTC.